The present TCR beta chain was sequenced within a study of T cell clonotyping in hematopoietic cell transplantation. A single count supports this clone. The assay was immunoSEQ multiplex PCR, and TCRdb's table has in-frame clones only and misses some. The repertoire holds approximately 4,100 clones, with 85% to 95% as singletons. The sample was PBMCs, taken 30 days after allogeneic stem cell transplant. This receptor was taken from a male patient in his 50s who had an allogeneic stem cell transplant from a related donor, so the T cells may come from the graft donor. Some clones in this sample may be carry-over from other donors' samples.

In DNA form, the CDR3 reads TGTGCCAGCAGCTTGGAGGCCAACACTGAAGCTTTCTTT. Amino acids: CASSLEANTEAFF. V and J are TRBV5-4 and TRBJ1-1; no clear D gene. V was clipped by 0 bases and J by 2 bases, with 5 bases between them. The germline CDR1 and CDR2 sequences are SGHNT and YYREEE (reference sequence). The CDR3 has 13 amino acids.